One sample yielded the 19 T cell receptor beta chains listed below, sequenced in a study of beta chain features in type 1 diabetes. Whole-study findings and limits: Type 1 diabetes patients had moderately but significantly shorter TCRB CDR3s in all four CD4+ subsets.

Their cognate antigens are unknown. Expressed TCRB transcripts got sequenced, as all isolated RNA was reverse transcribed. Method: immunoSEQ multiplex PCR; TCRdb's copy keeps in-frame clones and lacks some. The sample lists 120,000 or so clones, approximately 16% occurring once. The specimen sequenced was central memory CD4+ T cells from blood. All receptors come from a man aged 25-45 years with type 1 diabetes.

Note on this clone: A far bigger clonotype differs at one base, so this is likely a read error. CDR3 region: CASSQVTGRDEQFF. The DNA for the CDR3 is TGCGCCAGCAGCCAAGTGACAGGGCGGGATGAGCAGTTCTTC. The V call is TRBV4-3, the J call TRBJ2-1; 7 nucleotides line up with TRBD1. Germline loops: CDR1 LGHNA, CDR2 YSLEER. The CDR3 runs 14 residues. J gave up 8 bases and V 1 base, and 5 bases lay outside the gene matches.

This clone showed up just a few times. J is TRBJ2-3 and V is TRBV14, with D unresolved. V lost 4 bases and J lost 6, with 8 bases in between. CDR1 SGHDN and CDR2 FVKESK come from the germline V gene. This CDR3 region has 12 residues. This CDR3 reads CASSPRWDTQYF. CDR3 in DNA: TGTGCCAGCAGCCCTCGTTGGGATACGCAGTATTTT.

The chain is built from TRBV7-9 and TRBJ2-4; D is undetermined. In germline, CDR1 is SEHNR, CDR2 FQNEAQ (reference sequence). This CDR3 spans 15 amino acids. Trimming left V 3 bases short and J 0 bases short, with 9 bases between. The CDR3 DNA sequence: TGTGCCAGCAGCTTTTACGAGAGAGCCAAAAACATTCAGTACTTC. The encoded protein is CASSFYERAKNIQYF. The complete variable domain, with remaining parts taken from reference TRBV7-9 and TRBJ2-4, reads DTGVSQNPRHKITKRGQNVTFRCDPISEHNRLYWYRQTLGQGPEFLTYFQNEAQLEKSRLLSDRFSAERPKGSFSTLEIQRTEQGDSAMYLCASSFYERAKNIQYFGAGTRLSVL.

This clone has more than one count but fewer than ten. The chain couples TRBV6-1 to TRBJ2-3, with D perhaps matching TRBD1 (6 bases). CDR1 and CDR2 (germline): MNHNS, SASEGT. The CDR3 totals 16 residues. V shed 2 bases and J shed 1 base, with 13 bases lying between them. The CDR3 DNA follows: TGTGCCAGCAGTGAAACAGGGCCTATCGGCACAGATACGCAGTATTTT. It encodes CASSETGPIGTDTQYF.

The V call is TRBV4-3, the J call TRBJ2-5; D remains unclear. V was shortened by 0 bases and J by 6 bases, with 5 bases between the two germline ends. Germline loops: CDR1 LGHNA, CDR2 YSLEER. This CDR3 is 12 amino acids long. The CDR3 DNA is TGCGCCAGCAGCCAAGATTTGCAGACCCAGTACTTC. This encodes CASSQDLQTQYF.

This clone was observed a handful of times. The V gene is TRBV2, the J gene TRBJ1-2; D remains unclear. Trimming took 3 bases from V and 4 from J, leaving 9 bases between them. CDR1 is SNHLY, CDR2 FYNNEI, per germline. This CDR3 has 13 residues. The CDR3 protein is CASSDGSFYGYTF. DNA for the CDR3: TGTGCCAGCAGTGATGGGTCCTTCTATGGCTACACCTTC.

This clone was observed a few times. The genes are TRBV7-2 and TRBJ1-6; no reliable D call. V was cut by 5 bases and J by 10 bases, with 12 bases left in between. This CDR3 spans 13 amino acids. CDR1 and CDR2 (germline): SGHTA, FQGNSA. The DNA of the CDR3 is TGTGCCAGCAGCATCAACGGGAACTCACCCCTCCACTTT. Protein product: CASSINGNSPLHF. Based on the CDR3 plus reference TRBV7-2 and TRBJ1-6, the full variable domain is GAGVSQSPSNKVTEKGKDVELRCDPISGHTALYWYRQSLGQGLEFLIYFQGNSAPDKSGLPSDRFSAERTGGSVSTLTIQRTQQEDSAVYLCASSINGNSPLHFGNGTRLTVT.

This clone was recorded at least ten times. This chain uses TRBV7-2 with TRBJ1-6, with TRBD1 as a possible D gene (6 bases). Trimming cost V 5 bases and J 7 bases, with 15 bases left between them. The CDR3 spans 15 residues. Germline values: CDR1 SGHTA, CDR2 FQGNSA. CDR3 residues: CASSHLDRPNSPLHF. The CDR3 DNA reads TGTGCCAGCAGCCACCTGGACAGACCAAATTCACCCCTCCACTTT.

The V and J genes are TRBV29-1 and TRBJ2-2; 8 nucleotides align to TRBD2. Looked up from germline, CDR1 is SQVTM and CDR2 is ANQGSEA. The CDR3 runs 14 residues. The ends lost 6 bases at V and 4 bases at J; junction bases unmatched: 7. DNA of the CDR3: TGCAGCGTAGCGGGGGCCAGAGTCACCGGGGAGCTGTTTTTT. The encoded protein is CSVAGARVTGELFF.

This clone was seen ten or more times. This chain links TRBV6-6 with TRBJ1-5, with D possibly being TRBD1 (6 bases). The V and J ends lost 8 bases and 3 bases respectively, with 17 bases between them. CDR1 MNHNY and CDR2 SVGAGI come from the germline V gene (reference sequence). The length of the CDR3 is 15 residues. The CDR3 DNA reads as TGTGCCAGCTCCCAATCCGGGGGCTTCAATCAGCCCCAGCATTTT. Amino acids: CASSQSGGFNQPQHF.

The chain carries TRBV6-5 and TRBJ1-2; D possibly corresponds to TRBD1 (5 bases). This CDR3 is built from 14 residues. V was cut by 2 bases and J by 1 base, with 8 bases left in between. CDR1 is MNHEY and CDR2 is SVGAGI in the germline V gene. CDR3 in DNA: TGTGCCAGCAGTTACGCGGGACGTAACTATGGCTACACCTTC. It yields the protein CASSYAGRNYGYTF.

V usage is TRBV25-1 and J usage is TRBJ1-1, with no clear D. The V gene lost 5 bases and the J gene lost 8 bases, with 9 bases spanning the gap. The CDR3 spans 11 residues. Germline-derived CDR1 and CDR2 are MGHDK and SYGVNS. The CDR3 DNA is TGTGCCAGCAGTAATACCAGAGAAGCTTTCTTT. This codes for CASSNTREAFF.

This clone was counted only a few times. The CDR3 bases are TGCAGCGTTGAAGTTTACAGGTCGGGCGGGGAGCTGTTTTTT. Translating it yields CSVEVYRSGGELFF. The chain couples TRBV29-1 to TRBJ2-2; a weak D match, TRBD1 (5 bases). V was pared by 1 base and J by 7 bases, with 13 bases between. The CDR3 extends over 14 amino acids. Germline-derived CDR1 and CDR2 are SQVTM and ANQGSEA.

The chain combines TRBV13 with TRBJ2-3; 8 positions match TRBD1. The germline gives CDR1 PRHDT, CDR2 FYEKMQ (reference sequence). J lost 9 bases, V lost 0 bases, and 14 bases had no gene match. The CDR3 spans 17 residues. The CDR3 coding sequence is TGTGCCAGCAGCTTAGGACAGGGGGGAGTCCCCTCGTGGACGCAGTATTTT. It yields the protein CASSLGQGGVPSWTQYF.

As DNA, the CDR3 is TGTGCCAGCAGACCCGGGGCAGGGATGTCCTACGAGCAGTACTTC. Translating gives CASRPGAGMSYEQYF. The chain employs TRBV7-2 and TRBJ2-7; either TRBD1 or TRBD2 may fit D (5 bases each). The CDR3 loop spans 15 amino acids. V shed 6 bases and J shed 1 base, with 16 bases lying between them. Per germline, CDR1 SGHTA and CDR2 FQGNSA.

The CDR3 sequence is CASSSSPPAELFF. The DNA for the CDR3 is TGTGCCAGCAGCTCGAGCCCCCCCGCAGAGCTGTTTTTT. The V call is TRBV7-6, the J call TRBJ2-2; no clear D. CDR1 and CDR2 (germline): SGHVS, FNYEAQ. This CDR3 region has 13 residues. Trimming removed 4 bases from V and 11 bases from J, with 14 bases in between.

The table lists this clone with a few counts. CDR3 DNA sequence: TGTGCCAGCAGTGGGACAGGGGGAGCCTACGAGCAGTACTTC. This gives the protein CASSGTGGAYEQYF. This chain joins TRBV2 and TRBJ2-7; 10 bases are a match to TRBD1. CDR1 is SNHLY and CDR2 is FYNNEI in the germline V gene. The CDR3 is 14 amino acids. The V segment lost 4 bases and the J segment 2 bases; nucleotides outside the gene matches: 2.

This rearrangement joins TRBV18 to TRBJ1-2; 9 bases match TRBD1. This CDR3 is built from 14 residues. Trimming took 4 bases from V and 7 from J; bases not matched to a gene: 7. Germline V CDR1 and CDR2: KGHSH, LQKENI. In DNA form, the CDR3 reads TGTGCCAGCTCACAGGGACAGGGTCTTCTTGGCTACACCTTC. It is translated as CASSQGQGLLGYTF.

The gene calls are TRBV6-5 and TRBJ2-4, with a tentative D call TRBD2 (5 bases). The V gene lost 6 bases and the J gene lost 9 bases, with 21 bases spanning the gap. The CDR3 has 15 residues. CDR1 is MNHEY, CDR2 SVGAGI, per germline. CDR3: CASRGSPGSLRIQYF. In DNA, the CDR3 is TGTGCCAGCAGGGGGAGCCCCGGCAGCCTACGCATTCAGTACTTC.